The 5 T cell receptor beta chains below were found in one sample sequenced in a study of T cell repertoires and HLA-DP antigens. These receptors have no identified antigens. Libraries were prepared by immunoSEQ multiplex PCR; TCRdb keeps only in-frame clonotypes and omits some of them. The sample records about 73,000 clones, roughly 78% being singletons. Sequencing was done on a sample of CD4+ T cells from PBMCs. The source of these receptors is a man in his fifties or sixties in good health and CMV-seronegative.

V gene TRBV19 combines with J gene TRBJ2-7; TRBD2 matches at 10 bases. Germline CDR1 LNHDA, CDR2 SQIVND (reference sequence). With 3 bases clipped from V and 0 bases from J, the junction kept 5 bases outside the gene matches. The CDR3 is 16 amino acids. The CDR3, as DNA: TGTGCCAGTAGTATGTCTAGCGGGGGAAGCTCCTACGAGCAGTACTTC. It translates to CASSMSSGGSSYEQYF.

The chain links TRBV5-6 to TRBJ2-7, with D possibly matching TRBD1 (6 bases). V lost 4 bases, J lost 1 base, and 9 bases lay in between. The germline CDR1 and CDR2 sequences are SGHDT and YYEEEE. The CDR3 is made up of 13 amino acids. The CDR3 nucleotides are TGTGCCAGCAGCCGGGACACGTCCTACGAGCAGTACGTC. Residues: CASSRDTSYEQYV.

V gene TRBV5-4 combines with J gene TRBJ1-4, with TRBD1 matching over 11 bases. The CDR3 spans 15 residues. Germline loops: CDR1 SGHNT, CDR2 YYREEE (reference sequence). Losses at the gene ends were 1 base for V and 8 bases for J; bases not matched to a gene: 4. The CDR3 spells CASSLMDRGHEKLFF. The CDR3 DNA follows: TGTGCCAGCAGCTTGATGGACAGGGGGCACGAAAAACTGTTTTTT.

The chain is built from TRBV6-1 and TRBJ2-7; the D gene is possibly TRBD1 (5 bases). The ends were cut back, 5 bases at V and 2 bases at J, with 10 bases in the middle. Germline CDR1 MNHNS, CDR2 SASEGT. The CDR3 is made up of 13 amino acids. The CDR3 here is CASSLSGPYEQYV. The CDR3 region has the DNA TGTGCCAGCAGTTTATCAGGGCCCTACGAGCAGTACGTC.

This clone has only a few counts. In DNA, the CDR3 is TGTGCCAGCAGCCCAGGGACAGGGGGCTGGGAGACCCAGTACTTC. It translates to CASSPGTGGWETQYF. The chain uses TRBV14 and TRBJ2-5; 12 bases fit TRBD1. V shed 4 bases and J 5 bases; nucleotides not matched to a gene: 5. Looked up from germline, CDR1 is SGHDN and CDR2 is FVKESK. The CDR3 is 15 amino acids.